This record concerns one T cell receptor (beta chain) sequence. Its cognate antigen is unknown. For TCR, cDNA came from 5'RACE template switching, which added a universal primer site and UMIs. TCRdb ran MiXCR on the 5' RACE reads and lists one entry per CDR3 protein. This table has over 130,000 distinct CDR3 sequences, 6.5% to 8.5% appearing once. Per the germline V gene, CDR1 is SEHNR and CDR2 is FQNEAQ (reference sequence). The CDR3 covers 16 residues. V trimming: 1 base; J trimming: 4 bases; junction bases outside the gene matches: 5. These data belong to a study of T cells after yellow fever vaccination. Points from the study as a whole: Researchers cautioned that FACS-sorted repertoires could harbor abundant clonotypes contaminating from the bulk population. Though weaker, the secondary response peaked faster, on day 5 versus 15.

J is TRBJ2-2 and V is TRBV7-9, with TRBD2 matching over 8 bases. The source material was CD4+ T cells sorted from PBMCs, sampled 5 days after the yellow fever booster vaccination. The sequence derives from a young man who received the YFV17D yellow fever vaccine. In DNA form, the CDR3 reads TGTGCCAGCAGCTTAGGAATAGCGGGACCCACCGGGGAGCTGTTTTTT. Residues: CASSLGIAGPTGELFF.